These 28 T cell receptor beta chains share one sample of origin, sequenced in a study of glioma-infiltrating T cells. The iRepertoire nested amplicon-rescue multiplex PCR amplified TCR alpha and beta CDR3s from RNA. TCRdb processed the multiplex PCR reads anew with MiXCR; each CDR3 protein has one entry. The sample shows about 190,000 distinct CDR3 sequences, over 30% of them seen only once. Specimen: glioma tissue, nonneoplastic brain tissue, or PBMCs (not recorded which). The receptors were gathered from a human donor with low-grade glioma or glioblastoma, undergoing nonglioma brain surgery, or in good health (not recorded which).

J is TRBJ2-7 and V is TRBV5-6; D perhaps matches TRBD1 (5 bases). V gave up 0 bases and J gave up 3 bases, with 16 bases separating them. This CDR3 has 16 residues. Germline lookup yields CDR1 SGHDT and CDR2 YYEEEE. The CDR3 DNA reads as TGTGCCAGCAGCTTGGAGAGCTGGGGCTCTTTCTACGAGCAGTACTTC. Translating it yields CASSLESWGSFYEQYF.

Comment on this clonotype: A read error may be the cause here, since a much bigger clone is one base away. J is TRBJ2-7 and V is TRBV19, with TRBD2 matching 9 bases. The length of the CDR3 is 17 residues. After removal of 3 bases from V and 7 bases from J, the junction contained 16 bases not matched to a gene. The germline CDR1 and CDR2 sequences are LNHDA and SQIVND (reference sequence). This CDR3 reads CASSINLGLAPYNEQYF. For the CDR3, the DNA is TGTGCCAGTAGTATTAACCTCGGACTAGCGCCCTACAATGAGCAGTACTTC.

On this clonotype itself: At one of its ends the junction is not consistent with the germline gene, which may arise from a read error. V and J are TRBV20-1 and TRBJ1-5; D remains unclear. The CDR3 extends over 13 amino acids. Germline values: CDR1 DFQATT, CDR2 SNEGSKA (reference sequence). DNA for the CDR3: TGCGGTGCTACTCCCTGGAGCAATCAGCCCCAGGATTTT. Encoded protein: CGATPWSNQPQDF.

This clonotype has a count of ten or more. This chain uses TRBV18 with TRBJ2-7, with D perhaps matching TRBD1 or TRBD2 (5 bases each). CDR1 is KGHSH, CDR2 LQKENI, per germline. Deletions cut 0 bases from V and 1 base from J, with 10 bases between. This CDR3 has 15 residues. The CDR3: CASSPPSRGSYEQYF. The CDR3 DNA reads TGTGCCAGCTCACCACCGTCGAGGGGATCCTACGAGCAGTACTTC.

The CDR3: CASSLRVLDPAYNEQFF. The DNA of the CDR3 is TGTGCCAGCAGCTTAAGGGTTTTGGATCCGGCCTACAATGAGCAGTTCTTC. The gene calls are TRBV11-2 and TRBJ2-1; D remains ambiguous. The V gene's germline CDR1 is SGHAT and CDR2 FQNNGV. The CDR3 is 17 residues long. V lost 2 bases and J lost 2, with 16 bases in between. Filled out from reference TRBV11-2 and TRBJ2-1, the complete variable domain reads EAGVAQSPRYKIIEKRQSVAFWCNPISGHATLYWYQQILGQGPKLLIQFQNNGVVDDSQLPKDRFSAERLKGVDSTLKIQPAKLEDSAVYLCASSLRVLDPAYNEQFFGPGTRLTVL.

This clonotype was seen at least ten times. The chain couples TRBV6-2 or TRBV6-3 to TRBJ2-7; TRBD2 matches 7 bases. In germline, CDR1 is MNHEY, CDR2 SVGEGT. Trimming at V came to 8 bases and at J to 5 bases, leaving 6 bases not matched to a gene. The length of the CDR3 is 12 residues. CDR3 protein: CASSQTSDEQYF. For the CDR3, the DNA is TGTGCCAGCTCCCAAACTAGCGACGAGCAGTACTTC.

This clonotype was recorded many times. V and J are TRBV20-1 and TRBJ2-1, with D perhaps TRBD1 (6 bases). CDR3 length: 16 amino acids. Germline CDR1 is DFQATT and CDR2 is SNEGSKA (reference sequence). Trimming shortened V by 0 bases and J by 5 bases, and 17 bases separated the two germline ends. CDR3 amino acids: CSARDLAGEYHNEQFF. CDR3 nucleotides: TGCAGTGCTAGAGATCTTGCAGGGGAGTATCACAATGAGCAGTTCTTC.

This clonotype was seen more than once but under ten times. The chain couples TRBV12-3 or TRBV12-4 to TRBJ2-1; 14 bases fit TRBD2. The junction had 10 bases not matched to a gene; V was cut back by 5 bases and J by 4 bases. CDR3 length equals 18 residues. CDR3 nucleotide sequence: TGTGCCAGCAGTAGGTTCCGGGGACTAGCGGGAGTTTACAATGAGCAGTTCTTC. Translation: CASSRFRGLAGVYNEQFF.

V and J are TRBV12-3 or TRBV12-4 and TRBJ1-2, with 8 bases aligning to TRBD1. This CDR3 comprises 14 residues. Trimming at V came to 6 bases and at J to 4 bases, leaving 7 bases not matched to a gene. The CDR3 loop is CASRPGGPSYGYTF. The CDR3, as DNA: TGTGCCAGCAGGCCAGGGGGCCCCAGCTATGGCTACACCTTC.

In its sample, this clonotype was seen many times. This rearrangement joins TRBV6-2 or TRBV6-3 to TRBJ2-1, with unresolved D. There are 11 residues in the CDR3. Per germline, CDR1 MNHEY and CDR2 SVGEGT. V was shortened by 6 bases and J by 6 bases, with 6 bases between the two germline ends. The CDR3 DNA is TGTGCCAGCAGCAGCATCAATGAGCAGTTCTTC. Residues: CASSSINEQFF.

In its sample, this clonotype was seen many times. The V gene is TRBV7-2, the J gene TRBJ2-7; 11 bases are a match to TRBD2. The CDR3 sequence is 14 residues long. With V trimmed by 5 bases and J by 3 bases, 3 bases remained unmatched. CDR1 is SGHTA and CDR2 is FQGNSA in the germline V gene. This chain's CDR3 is CASSRLAGYYEQYF. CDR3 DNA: TGTGCCAGCAGCAGACTAGCGGGATACTACGAGCAGTACTTC.

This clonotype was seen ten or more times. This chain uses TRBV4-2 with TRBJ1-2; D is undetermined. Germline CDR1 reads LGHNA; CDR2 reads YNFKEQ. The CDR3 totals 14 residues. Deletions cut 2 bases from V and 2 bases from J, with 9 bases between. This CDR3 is CASSQLQENYGYTF. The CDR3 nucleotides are TGTGCCAGCAGCCAATTGCAGGAAAACTATGGCTACACCTTC.

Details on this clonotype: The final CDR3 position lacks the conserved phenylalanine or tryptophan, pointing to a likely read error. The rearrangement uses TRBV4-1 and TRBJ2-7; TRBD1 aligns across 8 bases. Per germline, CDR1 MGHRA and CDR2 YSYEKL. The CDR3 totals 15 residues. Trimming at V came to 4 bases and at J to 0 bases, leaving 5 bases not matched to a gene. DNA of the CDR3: TGCGCCAGCAGCCTCGTAGACAGGGGCTCCTACGAGCAGTACTTA. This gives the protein CASSLVDRGSYEQYL.

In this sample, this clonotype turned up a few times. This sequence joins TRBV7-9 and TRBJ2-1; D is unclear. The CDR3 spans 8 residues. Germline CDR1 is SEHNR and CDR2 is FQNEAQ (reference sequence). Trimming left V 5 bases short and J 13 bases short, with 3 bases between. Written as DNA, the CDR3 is TGTGCCAGCAGCGACCAGTTCTTC. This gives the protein CASSDQFF. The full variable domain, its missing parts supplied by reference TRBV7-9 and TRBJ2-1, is DTGVSQNPRHKITKRGQNVTFRCDPISEHNRLYWYRQTLGQGPEFLTYFQNEAQLEKSRLLSDRFSAERPKGSFSTLEIQRTEQGDSAMYLCASSDQFFGPGTRLTVL.

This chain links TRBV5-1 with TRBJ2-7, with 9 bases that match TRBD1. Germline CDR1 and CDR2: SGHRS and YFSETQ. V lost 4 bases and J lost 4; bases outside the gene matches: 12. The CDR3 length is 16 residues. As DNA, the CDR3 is TGCGCCAGCAGCCGTCTCCCGGGACAGGGTCGGTACGAGCAGTACTTC. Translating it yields CASSRLPGQGRYEQYF.

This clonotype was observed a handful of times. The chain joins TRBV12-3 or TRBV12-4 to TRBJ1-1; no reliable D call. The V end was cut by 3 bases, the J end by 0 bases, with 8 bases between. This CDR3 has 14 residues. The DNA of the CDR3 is TGTGCCAGCAGTTTCGGCCAGATGAACACTGAAGCTTTCTTT. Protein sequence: CASSFGQMNTEAFF.

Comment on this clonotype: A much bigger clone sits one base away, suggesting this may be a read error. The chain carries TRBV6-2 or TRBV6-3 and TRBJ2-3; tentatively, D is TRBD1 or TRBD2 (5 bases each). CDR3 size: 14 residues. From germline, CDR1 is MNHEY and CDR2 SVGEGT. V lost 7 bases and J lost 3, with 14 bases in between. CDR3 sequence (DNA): TGTGCCAGCACCAGGGAAGGGAGAACAGATACGCAGTATTTT. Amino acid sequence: CASTREGRTDTQYF.

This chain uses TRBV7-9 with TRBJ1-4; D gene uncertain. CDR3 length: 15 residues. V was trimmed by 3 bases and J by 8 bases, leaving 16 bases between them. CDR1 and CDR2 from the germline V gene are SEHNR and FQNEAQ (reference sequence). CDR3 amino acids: CASSLNPPTEEKLFF. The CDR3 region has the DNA TGTGCCAGCAGCTTGAACCCACCCACTGAGGAAAAACTGTTTTTT.

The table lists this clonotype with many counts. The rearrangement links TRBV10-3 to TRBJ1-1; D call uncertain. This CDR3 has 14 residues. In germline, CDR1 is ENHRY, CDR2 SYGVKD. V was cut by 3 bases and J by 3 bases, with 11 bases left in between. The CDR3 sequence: CAISDENSHTEAFF. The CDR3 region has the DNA TGTGCCATCAGTGATGAGAACAGTCACACTGAAGCTTTCTTT.

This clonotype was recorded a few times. The CDR3 region is CSVADGGAGNTIYF. For the CDR3, the DNA is TGCAGCGTCGCCGACGGGGGGGCAGGAAACACCATATATTTT. V gene TRBV29-1 combines with J gene TRBJ1-3, with D perhaps matching TRBD1 (6 bases). Germline assignment: CDR1 SQVTM and CDR2 ANQGSEA. V was cut by 6 bases and J by 4 bases, with 16 bases left in between. The CDR3 contains 14 residues.

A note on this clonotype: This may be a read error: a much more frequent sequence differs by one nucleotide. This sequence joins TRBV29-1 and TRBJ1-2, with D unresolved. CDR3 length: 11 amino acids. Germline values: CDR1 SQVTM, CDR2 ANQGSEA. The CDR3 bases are TGCAGCGTTTCTGAGAACTATGGCGACACCTTC. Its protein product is CSVSENYGDTF.

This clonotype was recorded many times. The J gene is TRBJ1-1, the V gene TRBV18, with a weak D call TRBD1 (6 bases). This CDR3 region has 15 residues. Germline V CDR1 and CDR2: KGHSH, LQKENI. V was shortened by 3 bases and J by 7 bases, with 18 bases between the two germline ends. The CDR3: CASSPAGGQSGEAFF. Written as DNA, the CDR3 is TGTGCCAGCTCACCGGCCGGGGGGCAGAGTGGTGAAGCTTTCTTT.

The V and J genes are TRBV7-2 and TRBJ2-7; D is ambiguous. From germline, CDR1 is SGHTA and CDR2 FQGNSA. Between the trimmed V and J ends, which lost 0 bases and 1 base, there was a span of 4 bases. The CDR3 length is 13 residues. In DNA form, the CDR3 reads TGTGCCAGCAGCTTAGCGTGGTCCTACGAGCAGTACTTC. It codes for CASSLAWSYEQYF. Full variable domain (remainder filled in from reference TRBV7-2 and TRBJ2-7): GAGVSQSPSNKVTEKGKDVELRCDPISGHTALYWYRQSLGQGLEFLIYFQGNSAPDKSGLPSDRFSAERTGGSVSTLTIQRTQQEDSAVYLCASSLAWSYEQYFGPGTRLTVT.

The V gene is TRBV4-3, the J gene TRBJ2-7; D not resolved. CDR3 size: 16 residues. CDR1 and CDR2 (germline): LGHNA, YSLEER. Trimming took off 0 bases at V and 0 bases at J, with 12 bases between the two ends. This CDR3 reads CASSQDQGRSSYEQYF. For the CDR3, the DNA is TGCGCCAGCAGCCAAGATCAAGGCAGGAGCTCCTACGAGCAGTACTTC.

CDR3 in amino acids: CASSTDRGRGTEAFF. The CDR3 DNA is TGCGCCAGCAGCACAGACAGGGGGCGAGGGACTGAAGCTTTCTTT. V and J are TRBV5-1 and TRBJ1-1; 10 bases are a match to TRBD1. Germline lookup yields CDR1 SGHRS and CDR2 YFSETQ. V was clipped by 4 bases and J by 5 bases; unmatched bases: 8. The CDR3 extends over 15 amino acids. Full variable domain (missing parts from reference TRBV5-1 and TRBJ1-1): KAGVTQTPRYLIKTRGQQVTLSCSPISGHRSVSWYQQTPGQGLQFLFEYFSETQRNKGNFPGRFSGRQFSNSRSEMNVSTLELGDSALYLCASSTDRGRGTEAFFGQGTRLTVV.

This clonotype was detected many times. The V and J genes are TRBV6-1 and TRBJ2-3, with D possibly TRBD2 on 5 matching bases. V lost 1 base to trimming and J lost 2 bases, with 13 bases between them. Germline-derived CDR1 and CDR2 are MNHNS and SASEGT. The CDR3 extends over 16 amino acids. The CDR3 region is CASSEVGRADTDTQYF. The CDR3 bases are TGTGCCAGCAGTGAAGTAGGGCGGGCCGACACAGATACGCAGTATTTT.

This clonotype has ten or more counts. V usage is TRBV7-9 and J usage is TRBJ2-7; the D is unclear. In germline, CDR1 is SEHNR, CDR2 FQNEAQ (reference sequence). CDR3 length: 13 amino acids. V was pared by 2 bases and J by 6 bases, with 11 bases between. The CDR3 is CASSLIDGPEQYF. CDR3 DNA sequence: TGTGCCAGCAGCTTAATAGATGGTCCCGAGCAGTACTTC.

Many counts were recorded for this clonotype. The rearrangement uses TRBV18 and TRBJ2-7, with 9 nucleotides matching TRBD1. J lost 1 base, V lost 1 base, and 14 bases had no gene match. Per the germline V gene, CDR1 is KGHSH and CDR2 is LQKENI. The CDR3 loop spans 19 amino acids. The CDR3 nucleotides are TGTGCCAGCTCACCACTACCATCGGGACAGGGTTTTGGGTCCTACGAGCAGTACTTC. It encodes CASSPLPSGQGFGSYEQYF.